This T cell receptor beta chain is drawn from a study of T-cell memory formation after mild COVID-19. Overall study: Among the donors, TCR clusters were largely specific to each donor.

This clonotype was recorded a few times. The V end lost 5 bases, the J end lost 0 bases, and 15 bases lay between the germline ends. In germline, CDR1 is SGHRS, CDR2 YFSETQ. The CDR3 contains 15 residues. The authors produced TCR alpha and TCR beta cDNA libraries with sample barcodes and UMIs by 5'RACE using constant-segment primers. TCRdb independently ran MiXCR on the 5' RACE reads; one entry per CDR3 protein. The sample gives 470,000 or so distinct CDR3 sequences, 15% to 20% of which show up once; 20% to 25% is in the top ten. The origin of this receptor is a man aged 18 to 30 who had mild COVID-19 (a few samples of this study predate the infection). Cell type and time point are not known. This chain connects TRBV5-1 to TRBJ2-7; D uncertain. The sample taken for sequencing was PBMCs or a T cell subset sorted from them (not recorded which). The CDR3 region has the DNA TGCGCCAGCAGGGTGGGCCTAACCCTCTCCTACGAGCAGTACTTC. Encoded protein: CASRVGLTLSYEQYF.